The 12 T cell receptor beta chains below come from one sample, sequenced in a study of T cells in Graves' hyperthyroidism and ophthalmopathy. Amplification targeted TCR beta CDR3 regions from RNA transcripts. HTBI primers were employed in a first-round RT-PCR of the TCR CDR3. TCRdb re-derived calls from the multiplex PCR reads in MiXCR, one entry per CDR3 protein. The table shows 360,000 or so distinct CDR3 sequences, with about a fifth occurring only once. Sequenced sample: blood. The origin of the receptors is a young woman with Graves' hyperthyroidism.

This clonotype has ten or more counts. V gene TRBV20-1 combines with J gene TRBJ2-5, with D tentatively TRBD1 (5 bases). The V gene's germline CDR1 is DFQATT and CDR2 SNEGSKA (reference sequence). This CDR3 is 14 amino acids long. V lost 2 bases, J lost 7 bases, and 17 bases lay in between. The CDR3 loop reads CSARFPTGPGTQYF. The CDR3 region has the DNA TGCAGTGCTAGATTCCCTACAGGTCCTGGGACCCAGTACTTC.

As to this clonotype: Being one base from a much bigger clone, this may be a read error. The V gene is TRBV6-2 or TRBV6-3, the J gene TRBJ2-7, with 10 bases that match TRBD2. V shed 5 bases, J shed 5 bases, and the junction held 6 bases outside the gene matches. The CDR3 is 14 amino acids. Germline V gene sequence: CDR1 MNHEY, CDR2 SVGEGT. CDR3 bases: TGTGCCAGCAGTCGACTAGCGGGTACCCACGAGCAGTACTTC. Translating gives CASSRLAGTHEQYF.

The sample holds many counts of this clonotype. The chain carries TRBV28 and TRBJ1-1; the match to TRBD1 covers 8 bases. From germline, CDR1 is MDHEN and CDR2 SYDVKM. The V and J ends lost 7 bases and 9 bases, in that order; junction bases with no gene match: 10. The CDR3 length is 13 residues. The DNA of the CDR3 is TGTGCCAGCACTCATCCCGGGACAGGACAAGCTTTCTTT. As protein: CASTHPGTGQAFF.

This clonotype was counted a few times. The gene calls are TRBV11-1 and TRBJ2-7, with 11 bases aligning to TRBD2. Germline V gives CDR1 SGHAT, CDR2 FQDESV (reference sequence). V was pared by 6 bases and J by 0 bases, with 10 bases of the junction left unmatched. The CDR3 is 17 residues long. The CDR3 reads CASSHKRLAGYSYEQYF. In nucleotides, the CDR3 is TGTGCCAGCAGTCATAAACGACTAGCGGGATACTCCTACGAGCAGTACTTC.

As concerns this clonotype: A clone one base away is much larger, so this may be a read error. The DNA for the CDR3 is TGTGCCAGCAGTGCAAGGAACACCGGGGAGCTGTGTTTT. It encodes CASSARNTGELCF. This chain joins TRBV2 and TRBJ2-2, with D possibly matching TRBD2 (5 bases). From germline, CDR1 is SNHLY and CDR2 FYNNEI. CDR3 length: 13 amino acids.

At least ten counts were recorded for this clonotype. The V gene is TRBV2, the J gene TRBJ1-3, with unresolved D. Germline V CDR1 and CDR2: SNHLY, FYNNEI. V lost 3 bases to trimming and J lost 0 bases, with 9 bases between them. The CDR3 spans 15 residues. CDR3 loop: CASSERSFSGNTIYF. In DNA form, the CDR3 reads TGTGCCAGCAGTGAGCGGTCGTTCTCTGGAAACACCATATATTTT.

In its sample, this clonotype was seen many times. The rearrangement joins TRBV6-1 to TRBJ1-1; no clear D gene. The V gene lost 6 bases and the J gene lost 10 bases, with 24 bases spanning the gap. The CDR3 is 15 residues long. The germline V gene encodes CDR1 MNHNS and CDR2 SASEGT. CDR3 sequence reads: CASSLEGSYISGAFF. CDR3 bases: TGTGCCAGCAGCTTGGAGGGTAGTTATATATCGGGAGCTTTCTTT.

As to this clonotype: Compared with germline, one end of the junction differs, possibly owing to a read error. V is TRBV28 and J is TRBJ1-2; D uncertain. Per germline, CDR1 MDHEN and CDR2 SYDVKM. CDR3 length: 14 amino acids. CDR3 amino acids: CASSFRGAYYGYTF. The CDR3 DNA reads as TGCGCCAGCAGTTTCCGCGGAGCCTACTATGGCTACACCTTC.

This clonotype has a count of ten or more. CDR3 region: CAREGAAEAFF. The CDR3 DNA reads as TGTGCCCGTGAGGGGGCGGCTGAAGCTTTCTTT. The chain joins TRBV30 to TRBJ1-1; TRBD1 aligns across 7 bases. V lost 8 bases, J lost 6 bases, and 6 bases stayed unmatched. Per germline, CDR1 GTSNPN and CDR2 SVGIG (reference sequence). This CDR3 is built from 11 residues.

This clonotype appeared many times. The CDR3 nucleotides read TGTGCCAGCAGCCTGGACGGGACCTATGGCTACACCTTC. Residues: CASSLDGTYGYTF. The chain is built from TRBV2 and TRBJ1-2; maybe TRBD1 (5 bases). The germline gives CDR1 SNHLY, CDR2 FYNNEI. The CDR3 has 13 amino acids. Trimming shortened V by 6 bases and J by 4 bases, and 12 bases separated the two germline ends.

This chain connects TRBV2 to TRBJ2-2, with 9 bases fitting TRBD1. Germline V gives CDR1 SNHLY, CDR2 FYNNEI. Trimming took 7 bases from V and 6 from J; bases not matched to a gene: 9. There are 15 residues in the CDR3. The CDR3: CASILGTGWAGELFF. The CDR3, as DNA: TGTGCCAGCATCCTAGGGACAGGGTGGGCCGGGGAGCTGTTTTTT.

This clonotype was observed at least ten times. The V and J genes are TRBV15 and TRBJ1-2; D uncertain. Germline V gene lookup returns CDR1 LNHNV and CDR2 YYDKDF (reference sequence). Trimming stripped 0 bases from V and 4 bases from J, with 6 bases between. The CDR3 totals 13 residues. As DNA, the CDR3 is TGTGCCACCAGCAGAGAGGGTTCCTATGGCTACACCTTC. Translation: CATSREGSYGYTF.